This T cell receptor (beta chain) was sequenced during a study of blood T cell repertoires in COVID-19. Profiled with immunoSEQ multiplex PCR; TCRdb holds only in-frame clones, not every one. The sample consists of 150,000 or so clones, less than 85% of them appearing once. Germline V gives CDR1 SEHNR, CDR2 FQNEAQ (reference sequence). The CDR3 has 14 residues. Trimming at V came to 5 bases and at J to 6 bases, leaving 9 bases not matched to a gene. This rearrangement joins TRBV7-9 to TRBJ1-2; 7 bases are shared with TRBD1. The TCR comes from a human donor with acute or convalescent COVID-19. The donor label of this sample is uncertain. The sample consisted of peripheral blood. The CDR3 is CASSIPDRVDGYTF. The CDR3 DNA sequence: TGTGCCAGCAGCATTCCTGACAGGGTTGATGGCTACACCTTC.